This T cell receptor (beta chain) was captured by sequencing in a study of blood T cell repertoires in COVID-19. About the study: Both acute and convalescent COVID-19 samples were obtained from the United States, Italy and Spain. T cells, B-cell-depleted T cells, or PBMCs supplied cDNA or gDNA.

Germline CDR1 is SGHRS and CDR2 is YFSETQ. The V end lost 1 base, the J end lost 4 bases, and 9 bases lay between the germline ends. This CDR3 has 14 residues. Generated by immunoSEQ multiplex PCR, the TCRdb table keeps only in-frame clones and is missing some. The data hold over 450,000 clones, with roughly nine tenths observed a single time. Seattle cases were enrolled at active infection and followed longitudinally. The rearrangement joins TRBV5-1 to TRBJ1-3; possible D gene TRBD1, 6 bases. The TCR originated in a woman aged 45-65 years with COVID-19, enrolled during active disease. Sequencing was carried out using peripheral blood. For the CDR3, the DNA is TGCGCCAGCAGCTTGAAGGGGGACGGAAACACCATATATTTT. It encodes CASSLKGDGNTIYF.